Presented here are 14 T cell receptor beta chains from one specimen sequenced in a study of cytomegalovirus exposure and HLA in healthy donors. The PCR ran on 60 Vbeta and 13 Jbeta primers. Method: immunoSEQ multiplex PCR; TCRdb's copy keeps in-frame clones and lacks some. The sample holds fewer than 150,000 clones, under 85% seen once. The sequencing input was PBMCs. The receptors originated from a human donor in good health.

This sequence joins TRBV4-1 and TRBJ2-1, with 7 bases that match TRBD2. Germline values: CDR1 MGHRA, CDR2 YSYEKL. The CDR3 sequence is 16 residues long. V gave up 0 bases and J gave up 4 bases; unmatched junction bases: 6. The CDR3 is CASSQDAAGAYNEQFF. The CDR3 DNA follows: TGCGCCAGCAGCCAAGATGCGGCGGGAGCGTACAATGAGCAGTTCTTC.

The rearrangement uses TRBV6-5 and TRBJ1-1; TRBD1 might be the D (6 bases). The germline CDR1 and CDR2 sequences are MNHEY and SVGAGI. V was clipped by 8 bases and J by 2 bases, with 18 bases between them. CDR3 length: 15 residues. CDR3 amino acids: CASGFGTTRNTEAFF. CDR3 in DNA: TGTGCCAGCGGGTTTGGGACAACACGAAACACTGAAGCTTTCTTT.

This clone was observed once. The chain is built from TRBV11-3 and TRBJ2-7; 8 bases fit TRBD2. The V segment lost 1 base and the J segment 4 bases; nucleotides outside the gene matches: 6. CDR3 length: 15 residues. Germline loops: CDR1 SGHNT, CDR2 YENEEA. DNA of the CDR3: TGTGCCAGCAGCTTAGTCGGTAGCGGGGAATACGAGCAGTACTTC. It encodes CASSLVGSGEYEQYF.

The chain combines TRBV18 with TRBJ2-2; D call uncertain. The V end was cut by 2 bases, the J end by 4 bases, with 11 bases between. Looked up from germline, CDR1 is KGHSH and CDR2 is LQKENI. CDR3 length: 15 amino acids. CDR3 loop: CASSPSLVGTGELFF. The CDR3 DNA is TGTGCCAGCTCACCAAGTCTAGTAGGCACCGGGGAGCTGTTTTTT.

The chain links TRBV5-6 to TRBJ1-1, with 10 bases aligning to TRBD1. CDR3 length: 15 residues. Trimming at V came to 4 bases and at J to 6 bases, leaving 9 bases not matched to a gene. Germline loops: CDR1 SGHDT, CDR2 YYEEEE. Here the CDR3 reads CASSQTGTGAAEAFF. For the CDR3, the DNA is TGTGCCAGCAGCCAAACCGGGACAGGGGCAGCTGAAGCTTTCTTT.

The genes are TRBV5-1 and TRBJ1-1, with 7 positions matching TRBD1. Trimming cost V 4 bases and J 2 bases; bases outside gene matches: 5. The germline V gene encodes CDR1 SGHRS and CDR2 YFSETQ. This CDR3 contains 14 residues. This chain's CDR3 is CASSAGTANTEAFF. The CDR3 nucleotides are TGCGCCAGCAGCGCCGGGACAGCAAACACTGAAGCTTTCTTT. The full variable domain, completed using reference TRBV5-1 and TRBJ1-1, is KAGVTQTPRYLIKTRGQQVTLSCSPISGHRSVSWYQQTPGQGLQFLFEYFSETQRNKGNFPGRFSGRQFSNSRSEMNVSTLELGDSALYLCASSAGTANTEAFFGQGTRLTVV.

V gene TRBV5-6 combines with J gene TRBJ2-3, with D possibly being TRBD2 (5 bases). Trimming pared 4 bases from V and 2 bases from J, leaving 11 bases between. The germline CDR1 and CDR2 sequences are SGHDT and YYEEEE. The CDR3 extends over 14 amino acids. The CDR3 DNA follows: TGTGCCAGCAGCCATAGCGCGTACACAGATACGCAGTATTTT. Translating gives CASSHSAYTDTQYF.

The V gene is TRBV6-5, the J gene TRBJ1-1; a possible D gene is TRBD1 (5 bases). The germline V gene encodes CDR1 MNHEY and CDR2 SVGAGI. This CDR3 has 14 amino acids. V gave up 2 bases and J gave up 7 bases, with 14 bases separating them. The CDR3 region is CASSYGGEYGEAFF. In nucleotides, the CDR3 is TGTGCCAGCAGTTACGGGGGGGAGTATGGTGAAGCTTTCTTT.

The rearrangement uses TRBV7-8 and TRBJ2-1; 8 bases map to TRBD1. The CDR3 extends over 14 amino acids. Trimming took 5 bases from V and 7 from J; bases not matched to a gene: 7. The V gene's germline CDR1 is SGHVS and CDR2 FQNEAQ. The CDR3 loop is CASSQDRALNEQFF. Written as DNA, the CDR3 is TGTGCCAGCAGCCAGGACAGGGCCCTAAATGAGCAGTTCTTC.

The chain uses TRBV13 and TRBJ1-2; D remains unclear. This CDR3 is built from 13 residues. The germline CDR1 and CDR2 sequences are PRHDT and FYEKMQ (reference sequence). V lost 1 base and J 2 bases, leaving 5 bases between the germline ends. CDR3 in DNA: TGTGCCAGCAGCTTAGAGAGAAACTATGGCTACACCTTC. Residues: CASSLERNYGYTF.

This clone was recorded a few times. This sequence joins TRBV5-1 and TRBJ2-7, with D unclear. The V end lost 0 bases, the J end lost 0 bases, and 16 bases lay between the germline ends. Per the germline V gene, CDR1 is SGHRS and CDR2 is YFSETQ. The CDR3 length is 17 residues. CDR3 loop: CASSLAAPTDFSYEQYF. CDR3 in DNA: TGCGCCAGCAGCTTGGCCGCCCCCACAGATTTCTCCTACGAGCAGTACTTC.

The chain employs TRBV28 and TRBJ2-3; D remains ambiguous. V dropped 1 base and J dropped 2 bases, with 7 bases sitting between them. This CDR3 spans 14 amino acids. Germline CDR1 MDHEN, CDR2 SYDVKM. CDR3 nucleotides: TGTGCCAGCAGTTTATCAGGCGCCACAGATACGCAGTATTTT. Translating gives CASSLSGATDTQYF.

The chain links TRBV4-1 to TRBJ1-1; D is possibly TRBD1 (6 bases). The germline V gene encodes CDR1 MGHRA and CDR2 YSYEKL. The CDR3 contains 12 residues. Trimming removed 4 bases from V and 7 bases from J, with 10 bases in between. The CDR3 nucleotides read TGCGCCAGCAGCCTCGAGGGGGTTGAAGCTTTCTTT. It yields the protein CASSLEGVEAFF.

With respect to this clone: Other DNA sequences within the sample encode an identical CDR3. The chain employs TRBV5-1 and TRBJ1-1, with 8 bases fitting TRBD1. V trimming: 4 bases; J trimming: 1 base; junction bases outside the gene matches: 3. Germline CDR1 SGHRS, CDR2 YFSETQ. This CDR3 contains 14 residues. CDR3 loop: CASSGGTGNTEAFF. The CDR3 nucleotides are TGCGCCAGCAGCGGAGGGACAGGGAACACTGAAGCTTTCTTT.